This T cell receptor beta chain was sequenced in a study of cytomegalovirus exposure and HLA in healthy donors. General study findings and limits: Analyzed later, association rates of TCRs varied across HLA loci, with DRB1 most and HLA-C fewest.

The CDR3 spans 14 residues. V was pared by 2 bases and J by 3 bases, with 12 bases between. Germline CDR1 GTSNPN, CDR2 SVGIG (reference sequence). A multiplex PCR was run with 60 Vbeta primers and 13 Jbeta primers. Using immunoSEQ multiplex PCR, the repertoire was profiled, and TCRdb retains in-frame clones only, with some absent. The sample table includes about 64,000 clones. In the case of this clone: Its antigen remains unknown.

The TCR was taken from a woman aged 18 to 35 in good health and CMV-seronegative. What was sequenced was PBMCs. The chain carries TRBV30 and TRBJ2-3; TRBD2 is a possible D gene (6 bases). The DNA for the CDR3 is TGTGCCTGGAGTCCCGGGACTTCGACAGATACGCAGTATTTT. This codes for CAWSPGTSTDTQYF.